This T cell receptor (beta chain) was sequenced for a study of T cells in Graves' hyperthyroidism and ophthalmopathy. RNA transcripts served as the template for amplifying TCR beta CDR3 regions. TCR CDR3 regions were first amplified by RT-PCR with HTBI primers. TCRdb passed the multiplex PCR reads through MiXCR, listing each CDR3 protein once. The sample carries around 580,000 distinct CDR3 sequences, approximately 15% recorded once. CDR1 and CDR2 (germline): MGHRA, YSYEKL. Trimming left V 0 bases short and J 1 base short, with 13 bases between. The CDR3 is 17 amino acids. This TCR came from a woman under 30 with Graves' hyperthyroidism. V is TRBV4-1 and J is TRBJ1-5, with D possibly TRBD1 on 5 matching bases. Sample: blood. DNA of the CDR3: TGCGCCAGCAGCCAAGATTGGAGACAGAGAAGCAATCAGCCCCAGCATTTT. It codes for CASSQDWRQRSNQPQHF.